Sequencing of this T cell receptor beta chain was carried out in a study of blood T cell repertoires in COVID-19. Trimming took 4 bases from V and 4 from J; bases not matched to a gene: 6. CDR1 and CDR2 from the germline V gene are SGHNT and YYREEE (reference sequence). CDR3 length: 17 residues. Produced via immunoSEQ multiplex PCR; TCRdb's table is partial and in-frame only. The sample has under 450,000 clones, approximately 86% seen once. This clone was found a few times. This TCR was sampled from a woman between 55 and 75 years old with COVID-19, enrolled during active disease. J is TRBJ2-3 and V is TRBV5-4, with 16 bases that match TRBD2. The material sequenced was peripheral blood. The CDR3 DNA is TGTGCCAGCAGCCCCGGGACTAGCGGGGGGGCTTCAGATACGCAGTATTTT. Protein sequence: CASSPGTSGGASDTQYF.